The rows below give T cell receptor beta chains drawn from one sample of a study of T cell responses to AZD1222 COVID-19 vaccine. The table came from immunoSEQ multiplex PCR; TCRdb's copy has only in-frame clones and leaves some out. The repertoire holds about 140,000 clones, roughly 91% seen once, with 6.5% to 8.5% in the top ten. This sample comprised peripheral blood, obtained 28 days after the second AZD1222 dose. The receptors were gathered from an adult who received the AZD1222 COVID-19 vaccine. The CDR3 runs from the conserved cysteine through the conserved F or W. Fields, in order: J gene, V gene, D gene, CDR3 DNA, CDR3 protein. The D gene is left open where the match is weak.

TRBJ1-2	TRBV4-1	TRBD1	TGCGCCAGCAGCCGCGAGACAGGGAGATACTATGGCTACACCTTC	CASSRETGRYYGYTF
TRBJ2-3	TRBV9	.	TGTGCCAGCAGGAAGGGACTTTCTACTAGCACAGATACGCAGTATTTT	CASRKGLSTSTDTQYF
TRBJ1-5	TRBV18	.	TGTGCCAGCTCTCGATCGGACCCACCGAGGCCCCAGCATTTT	CASSRSDPPRPQHF
TRBJ1-1	TRBV18	.	TGTGCCAGCTCACTGGGGGCGGGTAGTGCTGAAGCTTTCTTT	CASSLGAGSAEAFF
TRBJ2-7	TRBV13	.	TGTGCCAGCAGCTTAGGGGGCTCCTACGAGCAGTACTTC	CASSLGGSYEQYF
TRBJ1-6	TRBV6-5	.	TGTGCCAGCACTGCACGTTTTGAGCCCAATTCACCCCTCCACTTT	CASTARFEPNSPLHF
TRBJ1-2	TRBV3-1/TRBV3-2	.	TGTGCCAGCAGCCAAGACGCAGGGATAGATGGCTACACCTTC	CASSQDAGIDGYTF
TRBJ2-2	TRBV7-8	.	TGTGCCAGCAGCCCTTACACCGGGGAGCTGTTTTTT	CASSPYTGELFF
TRBJ2-2	TRBV3-1/TRBV3-2	.	TGTGCCAGCAGCCAAGGAGGAGGGGTGAACACCGGGGAGCTGTTTTTT	CASSQGGGVNTGELFF
TRBJ2-5	TRBV9	.	TGTGCCACCCTACCCAGGGCAAACCAAGAGACCCAGTACTTC	CATLPRANQETQYF
TRBJ2-3	TRBV3-1/TRBV3-2	TRBD2	TGTGCCAGCAGCCACCCGCGGGGGAGCACAGATACGCAGTATTTT	CASSHPRGSTDTQYF
TRBJ2-7	TRBV6-6	TRBD1	TGTGCCAGCAGTTCGCCCGGGACAGGCTACGAGCAGTACTTC	CASSSPGTGYEQYF
TRBJ1-2	TRBV2	.	TGTGCCAGCAGTGAAGGGGGGTATAGCTACACCTTC	CASSEGGYSYTF
TRBJ1-1	TRBV12-3/TRBV12-4	.	TGTGCCAGCAGAGGGCAGATGAACACTGAAGCTTTCTTT	CASRGQMNTEAFF
TRBJ1-6	TRBV20-1	.	TGCAGTGCTAGTAGGGGGGGTTCGGTCGATAATTCACCCCTCCACTTT	CSASRGGSVDNSPLHF
TRBJ2-1	TRBV6-2/TRBV6-3	.	TGTGCCAGCAGTTATTGGGAAGGACCGTTTTCCTACAATGAGCAGTTCTTC	CASSYWEGPFSYNEQFF